The 8 T cell receptor beta chains in this list originate from one sample, sequenced in a study of cytomegalovirus exposure and HLA in healthy donors. The PCR had 60 Vbeta and 13 Jbeta primers. The assay was immunoSEQ multiplex PCR, and TCRdb's table has in-frame clones only and misses some. The sample lists some 120,000 clones; around 80% were seen once. The sequencing sample was made of PBMCs. These receptor sequences come from a man aged 30 to 39 in good health and CMV-seropositive.

This clone was picked up one time. The V gene is TRBV18, the J gene TRBJ2-3, with D perhaps matching TRBD1 (6 bases). The length of the CDR3 is 14 residues. V lost 5 bases and J 3 bases, leaving 12 bases between the germline ends. Germline CDR1 KGHSH, CDR2 LQKENI. The CDR3 sequence is CASSFGQRTDTQYF. As DNA, the CDR3 is TGTGCCAGCTCATTTGGACAGCGAACAGATACGCAGTATTTT.

The V and J genes are TRBV11-2 and TRBJ2-7, with a possible D match to TRBD2 (5 bases). V dropped 3 bases and J dropped 3 bases, with 15 bases sitting between them. The germline CDR1 and CDR2 sequences are SGHAT and FQNNGV. This CDR3 has 15 amino acids. The CDR3 spells CASSFRLDSFYEQYF. Written as DNA, the CDR3 is TGTGCCAGCAGCTTCCGACTGGACTCCTTCTACGAGCAGTACTTC.

The V and J genes are TRBV7-2 and TRBJ2-4; D may be TRBD1 (5 bases). CDR3 length: 13 amino acids. V lost 5 bases and J 12 bases, leaving 17 bases between the germline ends. CDR1 is SGHTA, CDR2 FQGNSA, per germline. CDR3 DNA: TGTGCCAGCAGCGGGGCCGCTTCTATTTCTCAGTACTTC. The encoded protein is CASSGAASISQYF.

The chain has TRBV4-1 and TRBJ1-2; unclear D gene. CDR3 length: 15 residues. Trimming shortened V by 1 base and J by 7 bases, and 16 bases separated the two germline ends. The germline V gene encodes CDR1 MGHRA and CDR2 YSYEKL. The CDR3 loop is CASSQATGIGGGYTF. The CDR3 region has the DNA TGCGCCAGCAGCCAAGCGACCGGGATAGGTGGTGGCTACACCTTC.

The chain uses TRBV19 and TRBJ2-5, with D possibly matching TRBD2 (5 bases). The CDR3 has 16 amino acids. The V end lost 9 bases, the J end lost 1 base, and 21 bases lay between the germline ends. CDR1 LNHDA and CDR2 SQIVND come from the germline V gene (reference sequence). CDR3 sequence (DNA): TGTGCCAGACCCCGGCACGGGAAGGGTTTCCAAGAGACCCAGTACTTC. Its protein is CARPRHGKGFQETQYF.

This chain's CDR3 is CASSPYGAQGDYEQYF. The CDR3 DNA reads as TGTGCCAGCAGCCCTTACGGGGCACAGGGAGACTACGAGCAGTACTTC. The rearrangement links TRBV11-3 to TRBJ2-7; D might be TRBD1 (6 bases). The CDR3 totals 16 residues. CDR1 and CDR2 from the germline V gene are SGHNT and YENEEA. V lost 5 bases, J lost 3 bases, and 20 bases lay in between. The whole variable domain, remainder taken from reference TRBV11-3 and TRBJ2-7, is EAGVVQSPRYKIIEKKQPVAFWCNPISGHNTLYWYLQNLGQGPELLIRYENEEAVDDSQLPKDRFSAERLKGVDSTLKIQPAELGDSAVYLCASSPYGAQGDYEQYFGPGTRLTVT.

The rearrangement uses TRBV28 and TRBJ1-2; tentative D call: TRBD1 (6 bases). Between the trimmed V and J ends, which lost 8 bases and 1 base, there was a span of 17 bases. CDR1 is MDHEN and CDR2 is SYDVKM in the germline V gene. The CDR3 extends over 15 amino acids. CDR3 residues: CASGGEEGVNYGYTF. The CDR3 region has the DNA TGTGCCAGCGGGGGGGAAGAGGGGGTTAACTATGGCTACACCTTC.

With regard to this clone: The junction differs from germline at one of its ends, possibly a read error. The chain is built from TRBV7-9 and TRBJ2-3, with TRBD1 matching over 10 bases. Looked up from germline, CDR1 is SEHNR and CDR2 is FQNEAQ (reference sequence). The CDR3 has 16 amino acids. CDR3 residues: CSSMTDRGGTTDTQYF. The CDR3 DNA sequence: TGTTCCAGCATGACGGACAGGGGGGGTACAACAGATACGCAGTATTTT.